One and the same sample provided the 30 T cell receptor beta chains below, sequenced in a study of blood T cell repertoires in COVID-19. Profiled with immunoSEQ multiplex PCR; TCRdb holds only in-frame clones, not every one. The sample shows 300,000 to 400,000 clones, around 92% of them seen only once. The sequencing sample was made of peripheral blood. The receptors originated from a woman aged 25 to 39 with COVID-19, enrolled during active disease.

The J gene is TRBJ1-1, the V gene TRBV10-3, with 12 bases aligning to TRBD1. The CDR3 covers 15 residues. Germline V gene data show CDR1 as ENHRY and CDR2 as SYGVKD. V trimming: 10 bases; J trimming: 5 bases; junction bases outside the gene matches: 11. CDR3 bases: TGTGCCACCCAGACGGGACAGGGGGCAGGAACTGAAGCTTTCTTT. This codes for CATQTGQGAGTEAFF.

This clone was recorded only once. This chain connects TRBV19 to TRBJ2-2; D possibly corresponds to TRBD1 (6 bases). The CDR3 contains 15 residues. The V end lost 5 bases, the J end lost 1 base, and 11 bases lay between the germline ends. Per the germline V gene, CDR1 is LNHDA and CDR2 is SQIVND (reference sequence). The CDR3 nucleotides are TGTGCCAGTAGTGACCGGGACATGAACACCGGGGAGCTGTTTTTT. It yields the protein CASSDRDMNTGELFF.

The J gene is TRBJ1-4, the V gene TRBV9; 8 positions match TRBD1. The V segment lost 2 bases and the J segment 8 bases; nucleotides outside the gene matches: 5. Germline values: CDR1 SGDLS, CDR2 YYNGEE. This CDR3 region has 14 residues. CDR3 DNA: TGTGCCAGCAGCGTTGGGACAGGAGGAGAAAAACTGTTTTTT. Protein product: CASSVGTGGEKLFF.

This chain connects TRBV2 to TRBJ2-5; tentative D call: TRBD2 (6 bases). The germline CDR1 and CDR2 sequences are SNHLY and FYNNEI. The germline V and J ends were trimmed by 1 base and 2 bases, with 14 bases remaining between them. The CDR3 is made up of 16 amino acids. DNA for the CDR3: TGTGCCAGCAGTGAAGAGGGCGGGACCCTACAAGAGACCCAGTACTTC. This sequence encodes CASSEEGGTLQETQYF. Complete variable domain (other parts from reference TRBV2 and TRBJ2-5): EPEVTQTPSHQVTQMGQEVILRCVPISNHLYFYWYRQILGQKVEFLVSFYNNEISEKSEIFDDQFSVERPDGSNFTLKIRSTKLEDSAMYFCASSEEGGTLQETQYFGPGTRLLVL.

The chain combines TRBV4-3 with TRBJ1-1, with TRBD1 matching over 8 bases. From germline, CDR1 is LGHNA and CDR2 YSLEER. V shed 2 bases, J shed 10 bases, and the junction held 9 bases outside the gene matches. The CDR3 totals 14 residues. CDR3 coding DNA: TGCGCCAGCAGCCAACTTCAGGGGGCCGGCGGAGCTTTCTTT. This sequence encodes CASSQLQGAGGAFF.

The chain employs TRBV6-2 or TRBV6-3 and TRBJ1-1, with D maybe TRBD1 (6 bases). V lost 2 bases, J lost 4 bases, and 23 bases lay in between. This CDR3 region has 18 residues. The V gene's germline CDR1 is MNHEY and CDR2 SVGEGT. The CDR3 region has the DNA TGTGCCAGCAGTTACACAAAAGACAGGAGTGGTTATAGCACTGAAGCTTTCTTT. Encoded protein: CASSYTKDRSGYSTEAFF.

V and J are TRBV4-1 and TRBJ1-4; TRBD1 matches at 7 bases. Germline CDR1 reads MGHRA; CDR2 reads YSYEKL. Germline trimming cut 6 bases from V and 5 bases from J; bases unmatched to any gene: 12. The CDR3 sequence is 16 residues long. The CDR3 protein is CASSLIPGQKNEKLFF. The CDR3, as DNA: TGCGCCAGCAGTCTCATCCCGGGACAGAAGAATGAAAAACTGTTTTTT.

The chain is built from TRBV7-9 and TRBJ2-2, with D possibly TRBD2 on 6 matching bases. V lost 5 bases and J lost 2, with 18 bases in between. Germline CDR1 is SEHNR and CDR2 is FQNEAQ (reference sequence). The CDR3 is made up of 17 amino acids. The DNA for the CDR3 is TGTGCCAGCAGCCATCTAATTCCCGGGACTAACACCGGGGAGCTGTTTTTT. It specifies CASSHLIPGTNTGELFF.

The CDR3 DNA is TGTGCCAGCAGTTTCGGGACTCAGCAGTACTTC. Amino acids: CASSFGTQQYF. The chain joins TRBV6-2 or TRBV6-3 to TRBJ2-7; a weak D match, TRBD2 (6 bases). The germline V and J ends were trimmed by 4 bases and 8 bases, with 9 bases remaining between them. CDR1 is MNHEY, CDR2 SVGEGT, per germline. This CDR3 comprises 11 residues.

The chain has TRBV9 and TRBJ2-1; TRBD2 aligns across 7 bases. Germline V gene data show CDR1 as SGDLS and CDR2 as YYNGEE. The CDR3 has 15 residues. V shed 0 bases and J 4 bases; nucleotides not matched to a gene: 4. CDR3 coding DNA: TGTGCCAGCAGCGTAGGCCTAGCGGAATACAATGAGCAGTTCTTC. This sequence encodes CASSVGLAEYNEQFF.

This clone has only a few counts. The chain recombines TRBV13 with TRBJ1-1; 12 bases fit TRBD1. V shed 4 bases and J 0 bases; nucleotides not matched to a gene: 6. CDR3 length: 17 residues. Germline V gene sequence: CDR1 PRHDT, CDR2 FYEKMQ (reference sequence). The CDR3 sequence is CASSSAGTGGMNTEAFF. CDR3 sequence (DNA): TGTGCCAGCAGCTCGGCCGGGACAGGGGGCATGAACACTGAAGCTTTCTTT.

CDR3 in DNA: TGTGCCAGCAGTTTCAGGGGGCGCGGGGCCACAGATACGCAGTATTTT. Translating it yields CASSFRGRGATDTQYF. This sequence joins TRBV27 and TRBJ2-3; 8 bases line up with TRBD1. V was pared by 3 bases and J by 2 bases, with 7 bases of the junction left unmatched. The CDR3 runs 16 residues. Germline V gene data show CDR1 as MNHEY and CDR2 as SMNVEV (reference sequence).

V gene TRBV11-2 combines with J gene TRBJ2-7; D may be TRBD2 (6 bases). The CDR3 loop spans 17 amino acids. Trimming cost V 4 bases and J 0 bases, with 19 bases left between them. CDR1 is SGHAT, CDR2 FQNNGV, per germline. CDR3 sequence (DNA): TGTGCCAGCAGCTATGGGGGACGCGGAGGGTTCTCCTACGAGCAGTACTTC. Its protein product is CASSYGGRGGFSYEQYF.

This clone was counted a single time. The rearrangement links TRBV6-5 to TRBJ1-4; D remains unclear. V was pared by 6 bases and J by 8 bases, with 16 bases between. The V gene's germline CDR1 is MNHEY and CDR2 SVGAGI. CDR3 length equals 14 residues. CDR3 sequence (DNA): TGTGCCAGCAGCAGAGGGCCGACCTCCGAAAAACTGTTTTTT. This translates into CASSRGPTSEKLFF.

The CDR3, as DNA: TGTGCCAGCAGTTTACTAGCGGGGGGATCTGAGACCCAGTACTTC. It specifies CASSLLAGGSETQYF. The chain has TRBV28 and TRBJ2-5; TRBD2 agrees at 11 bases. The ends lost 2 bases at V and 5 bases at J; junction bases unmatched: 4. Germline lookup yields CDR1 MDHEN and CDR2 SYDVKM. The CDR3 runs to 15 residues. Based on the CDR3 plus reference TRBV28 and TRBJ2-5, the full variable domain is DVKVTQSSRYLVKRTGEKVFLECVQDMDHENMFWYRQDPGLGLRLIYFSYDVKMKEKGDIPEGYSVSREKKERFSLILESASTNQTSMYLCASSLLAGGSETQYFGPGTRLLVL.

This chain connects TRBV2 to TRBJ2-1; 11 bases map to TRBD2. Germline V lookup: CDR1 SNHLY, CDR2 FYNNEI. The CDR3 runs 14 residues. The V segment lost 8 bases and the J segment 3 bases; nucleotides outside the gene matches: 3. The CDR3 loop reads CASRGLAVYNEQFF. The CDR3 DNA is TGTGCCAGCCGGGGACTAGCGGTCTACAATGAGCAGTTCTTC.

The CDR3 reads CASGLVLGGFAFF. The CDR3 DNA follows: TGTGCTAGTGGTTTGGTACTAGGGGGATTCGCTTTCTTT. J is TRBJ1-1 and V is TRBV12-5; a possible D gene is TRBD1 (6 bases). V was trimmed by 0 bases and J by 11 bases, leaving 13 bases between them. The CDR3 length is 13 residues. Per the germline V gene, CDR1 is LGHNT and CDR2 is FRNRAP.

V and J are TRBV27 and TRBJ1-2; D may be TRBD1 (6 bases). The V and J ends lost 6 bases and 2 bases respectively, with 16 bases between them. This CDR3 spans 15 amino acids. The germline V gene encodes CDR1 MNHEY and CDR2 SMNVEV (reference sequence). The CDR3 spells CASRSNGTPNYGYTF. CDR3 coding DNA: TGTGCCAGCAGGTCTAATGGGACACCAAACTATGGCTACACCTTC.

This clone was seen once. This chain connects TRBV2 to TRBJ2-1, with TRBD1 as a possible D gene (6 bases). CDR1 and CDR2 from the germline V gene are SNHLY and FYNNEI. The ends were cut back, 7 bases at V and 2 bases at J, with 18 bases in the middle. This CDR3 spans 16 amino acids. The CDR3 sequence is CASTVTGLRPYNEQFF. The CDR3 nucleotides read TGTGCCAGCACCGTAACAGGGTTACGGCCCTACAATGAGCAGTTCTTC.

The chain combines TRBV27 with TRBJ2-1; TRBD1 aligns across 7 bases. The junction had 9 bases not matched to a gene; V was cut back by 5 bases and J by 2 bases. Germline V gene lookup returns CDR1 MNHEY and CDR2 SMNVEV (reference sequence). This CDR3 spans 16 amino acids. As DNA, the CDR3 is TGTGCCAGCAGTCCTGGGGACAGACAGACCTACAATGAGCAGTTCTTC. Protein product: CASSPGDRQTYNEQFF.

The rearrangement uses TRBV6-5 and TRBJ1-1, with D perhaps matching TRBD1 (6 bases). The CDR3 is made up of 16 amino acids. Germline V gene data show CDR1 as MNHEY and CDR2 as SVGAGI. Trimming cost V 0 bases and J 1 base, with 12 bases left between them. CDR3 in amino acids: CASSYSPGQQNTEAFF. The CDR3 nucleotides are TGTGCCAGCAGTTACTCACCGGGACAACAGAACACTGAAGCTTTCTTT.

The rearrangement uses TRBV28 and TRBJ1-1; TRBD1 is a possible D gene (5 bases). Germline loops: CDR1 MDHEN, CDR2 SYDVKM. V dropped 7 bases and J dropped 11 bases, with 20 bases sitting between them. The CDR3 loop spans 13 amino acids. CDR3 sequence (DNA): TGTGCCAGCAACGAAGGTAGGGACGGAGGGGCTTTCTTT. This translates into CASNEGRDGGAFF.

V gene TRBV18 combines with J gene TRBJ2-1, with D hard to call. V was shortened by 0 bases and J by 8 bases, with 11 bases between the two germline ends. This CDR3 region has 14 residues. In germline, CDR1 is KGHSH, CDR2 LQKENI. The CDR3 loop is CASSPPISYDEQFF. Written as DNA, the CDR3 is TGTGCCAGCTCACCACCCATCAGTTATGATGAGCAGTTCTTC.

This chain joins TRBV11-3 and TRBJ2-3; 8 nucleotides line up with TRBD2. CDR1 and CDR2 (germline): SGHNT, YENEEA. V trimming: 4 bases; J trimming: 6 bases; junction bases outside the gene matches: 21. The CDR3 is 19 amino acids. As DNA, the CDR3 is TGTGCCAGCAGCTCACCCCCACCGAGGACGGGAGGGGGTTTGGATACGCAGTATTTT. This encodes CASSSPPPRTGGGLDTQYF.

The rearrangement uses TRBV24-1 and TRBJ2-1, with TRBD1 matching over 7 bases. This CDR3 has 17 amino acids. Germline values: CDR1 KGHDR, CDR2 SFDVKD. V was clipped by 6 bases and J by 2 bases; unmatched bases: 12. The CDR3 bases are TGTGCCACCAGTTCTAGTGATTACAGGGGTACCTACAATGAGCAGTTCTTC. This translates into CATSSSDYRGTYNEQFF.

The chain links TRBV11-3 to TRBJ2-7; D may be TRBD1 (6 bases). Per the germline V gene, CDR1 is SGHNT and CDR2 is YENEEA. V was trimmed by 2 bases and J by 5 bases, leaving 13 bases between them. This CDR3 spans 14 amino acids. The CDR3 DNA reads TGTGCCAGCAGCTTACGGCAGGGGATCAACGAGCAGTACGTC. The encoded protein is CASSLRQGINEQYV.

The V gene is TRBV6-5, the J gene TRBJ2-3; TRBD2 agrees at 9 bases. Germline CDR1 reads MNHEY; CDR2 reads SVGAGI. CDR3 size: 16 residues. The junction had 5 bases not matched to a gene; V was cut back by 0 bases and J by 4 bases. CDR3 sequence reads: CASSYSMRGGADTQYF. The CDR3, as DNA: TGTGCCAGCAGTTACTCGATGCGGGGGGGCGCAGATACGCAGTATTTT.

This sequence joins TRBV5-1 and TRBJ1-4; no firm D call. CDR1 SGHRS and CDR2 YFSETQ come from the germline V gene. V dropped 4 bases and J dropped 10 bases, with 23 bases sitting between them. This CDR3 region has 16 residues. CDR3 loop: CASSLRTPREVGKLFF. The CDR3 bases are TGCGCCAGCAGCCTGCGAACGCCCCGGGAGGTTGGAAAACTGTTTTTT.

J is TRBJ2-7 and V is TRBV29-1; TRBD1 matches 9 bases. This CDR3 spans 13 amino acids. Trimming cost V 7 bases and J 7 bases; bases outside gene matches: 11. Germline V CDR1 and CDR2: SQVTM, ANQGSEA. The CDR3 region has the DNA TGCAGCGCCACAGGGGGCGGCATGGGGGAGCAGTACTTC. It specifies CSATGGGMGEQYF.

CDR3 nucleotides: TGTGCCAGCAGTTCCTCCCGGGACAGGGATGGCTACACCTTC. Its translation: CASSSSRDRDGYTF. V is TRBV6-6 and J is TRBJ1-2, with 9 positions matching TRBD1. The CDR3 length is 14 residues. The germline CDR1 and CDR2 sequences are MNHNY and SVGAGI (reference sequence). Losses at the gene ends were 4 bases for V and 6 bases for J; bases not matched to a gene: 6.